This T cell receptor (beta chain) was identified in a study of cytomegalovirus exposure and HLA in healthy donors. V lost 3 bases to trimming and J lost 5 bases, with 17 bases between them. CDR1 SNHLY and CDR2 FYNNEI come from the germline V gene. This CDR3 is built from 15 residues. PCR employed 60 Vbeta and 13 Jbeta primers. Here immunoSEQ multiplex PCR was the method, and the copy in TCRdb shows in-frame clones only, minus some. The sample shows approximately 150,000 clones, about 77% of them seen only once. The source material was PBMCs. The TCR originated in a man under 40 in good health and CMV-seronegative. J is TRBJ2-7 and V is TRBV2; D might be TRBD2 (6 bases). CDR3 residues: CASSEIGGFSNEQYF. In DNA, the CDR3 is TGTGCCAGCAGTGAGATTGGGGGGTTCTCGAACGAGCAGTACTTC. The full variable domain, in which reference TRBV2 and TRBJ2-7 provide the parts outside the CDR3, is EPEVTQTPSHQVTQMGQEVILRCVPISNHLYFYWYRQILGQKVEFLVSFYNNEISEKSEIFDDQFSVERPDGSNFTLKIRSTKLEDSAMYFCASSEIGGFSNEQYFGPGTRLTVT.